The sequence of this T cell receptor (beta chain) was determined in a study of beta chain features in type 1 diabetes. Study context: Patients and healthy donors were similar in age, gender and cell yields. Study results and caveats: In all four CD4+ subsets, TCRB CDR3 length was significantly, moderately reduced in type 1 diabetes. Relative to healthy donors, patients appeared to have naive, central memory and Treg TCRB repertoires that were more similar.

The CDR3 loop spans 12 amino acids. The germline V gene has CDR1 SGHRS and CDR2 YFSETQ. V gave up 4 bases and J gave up 0 bases, with 5 bases separating them. What was sequenced were expressed TCRB transcripts, since all of the isolated RNA had been reverse transcribed. The table came from immunoSEQ multiplex PCR; TCRdb's copy has only in-frame clones and leaves some out. This repertoire shows fewer than 550,000 clones, about an eighth found once; its top ten account for less than 0.06%. This clone has more than one count but fewer than ten. The antigen is undetermined. This TCR derives from a woman younger than 30 in good health. The sample comprised naive CD4+ T cells from blood. This chain connects TRBV5-1 to TRBJ2-7, with D unresolved. This CDR3 reads CASSRNSYEQYF. The CDR3 DNA reads TGCGCCAGCAGCCGAAACTCCTACGAGCAGTACTTC.